This section outlines one T cell receptor (beta chain) sequence together with its context. This sample is drawn from a study of shared T cell receptors in the human thymus. Clones were sequenced by immunoSEQ multiplex PCR, and TCRdb holds only the in-frame ones, with some missing. The repertoire holds 500,000 to 750,000 clones, with 88% as singletons. This CDR3 contains 11 residues. Germline V gene sequence: CDR1 MNHEY, CDR2 SVGAGI. With 8 bases removed from V and 6 bases from J, the gap between germline ends came to 8 bases. These data also featured in a second study, about human thymus T cells. That publication notes: Those donating were healthy Finnish infants in corrective surgery for congenital heart defects. In corrective heart surgery, resections were taken, and these provided the thymus tissue. Thymic and blood repertoires appeared to display a bias in their usage of V and J genes. Thymic repertoires overlap heavily among unrelated individuals, related research has reported.

The origin of this receptor is a boy in the first two years of life with a congenital heart defect. Sequenced sample: thymocytes. The chain joins TRBV6-5 to TRBJ2-4; no definite D call. The chain's CDR3 is CASATRNIQYF. The DNA for the CDR3 is TGTGCCAGCGCTACGAGAAACATTCAGTACTTC.